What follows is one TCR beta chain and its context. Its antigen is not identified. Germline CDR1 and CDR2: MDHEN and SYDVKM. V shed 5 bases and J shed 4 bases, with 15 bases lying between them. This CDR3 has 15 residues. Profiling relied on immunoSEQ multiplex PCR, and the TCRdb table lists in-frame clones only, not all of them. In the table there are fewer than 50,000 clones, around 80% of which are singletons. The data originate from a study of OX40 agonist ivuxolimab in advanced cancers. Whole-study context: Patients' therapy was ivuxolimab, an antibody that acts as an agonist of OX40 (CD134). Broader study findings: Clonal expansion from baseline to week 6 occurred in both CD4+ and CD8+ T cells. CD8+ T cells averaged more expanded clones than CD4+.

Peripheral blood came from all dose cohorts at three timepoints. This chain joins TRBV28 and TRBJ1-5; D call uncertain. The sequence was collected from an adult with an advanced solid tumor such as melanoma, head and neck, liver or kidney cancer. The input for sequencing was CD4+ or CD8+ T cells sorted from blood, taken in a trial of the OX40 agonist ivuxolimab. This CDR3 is CASSRWTDLNQPQHF. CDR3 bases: TGTGCCAGCAGTCGTTGGACCGACCTTAATCAGCCCCAGCATTTT.